The 13 T cell receptor beta chains in this list originate from one sample, sequenced in a study of blood T cell repertoires in COVID-19 (dated by TCRdb to 2019 to 2021). To prepare the library, the immunoSEQ multiplex PCR assay was applied. TCRdb obtained this table from immuneACCESS and retained in-frame rearrangements with V and J assigned. These tables miss some clones; where compared with another copy, unresolved V genes account for less than half of the shortfall, and the remainder is unexplained. The sample includes 200,000 to 250,000 clones, with approximately 86% observed a single time. The ten largest clones add up to 3% to 4.5% of the sample. Material: peripheral blood. The source is a woman aged 80 or older with acute or convalescent COVID-19.

This clone was counted a few times. In DNA, the CDR3 is TGCGCCAGCAGCCCCGACAGCGGCAATCAGCCCCAGCATTTT. Protein: CASSPDSGNQPQHF. This sequence joins TRBV5-1 and TRBJ1-5; possibly TRBD1 for D (5 bases). Germline V gene data show CDR1 as SGHRS and CDR2 as YFSETQ. This CDR3 is 14 amino acids long. V gave up 4 bases and J gave up 2 bases, with 10 bases separating them. The full variable domain, its missing parts supplied by reference TRBV5-1 and TRBJ1-5, is KAGVTQTPRYLIKTRGQQVTLSCSPISGHRSVSWYQQTPGQGLQFLFEYFSETQRNKGNFPGRFSGRQFSNSRSEMNVSTLELGDSALYLCASSPDSGNQPQHFGDGTRLSIL.

This clone was recorded a few times. This sequence joins TRBV2 and TRBJ1-6; possible D gene TRBD1, 5 bases. The germline V gene has CDR1 SNHLY and CDR2 FYNNEI. The V end lost 8 bases, the J end lost 7 bases, and 15 bases lay between the germline ends. This CDR3 spans 14 amino acids. The CDR3 region has the DNA TGTGCCAGCCTCCTGGTGGGGGGGAATTCACCCCTCCACTTT. It yields the protein CASLLVGGNSPLHF. Drawing the rest from reference TRBV2 and TRBJ1-6, the complete variable domain is EPEVTQTPSHQVTQMGQEVILRCVPISNHLYFYWYRQILGQKVEFLVSFYNNEISEKSEIFDDQFSVERPDGSNFTLKIRSTKLEDSAMYFCASLLVGGNSPLHFGNGTRLTVT.

V is TRBV7-9 and J is TRBJ2-2; maybe TRBD1 (5 bases). Germline V lookup: CDR1 SEHNR, CDR2 FQNEAQ (reference sequence). The length of the CDR3 is 15 residues. Trimming removed 3 bases from V and 1 base from J, with 9 bases in between. The CDR3 bases are TGTGCCAGCAGCTTGGGGCGGATGAACACCGGGGAGCTGTTTTTT. Amino acid sequence: CASSLGRMNTGELFF. Full variable domain (remainder filled in from reference TRBV7-9 and TRBJ2-2): DTGVSQNPRHKITKRGQNVTFRCDPISEHNRLYWYRQTLGQGPEFLTYFQNEAQLEKSRLLSDRFSAERPKGSFSTLEIQRTEQGDSAMYLCASSLGRMNTGELFFGEGSRLTVL.

The chain links TRBV5-1 to TRBJ2-2; the match to TRBD1 covers 9 bases. CDR1 is SGHRS, CDR2 YFSETQ, per germline. V lost 4 bases to trimming and J lost 3 bases; unmatched junction nucleotides: 7. The CDR3 contains 16 residues. This CDR3 is CASSLDRGLYTGELFF. The CDR3 DNA is TGCGCCAGCAGCCTGGACAGGGGTCTGTACACCGGGGAGCTGTTTTTT. Complete variable domain (other parts from reference TRBV5-1 and TRBJ2-2): KAGVTQTPRYLIKTRGQQVTLSCSPISGHRSVSWYQQTPGQGLQFLFEYFSETQRNKGNFPGRFSGRQFSNSRSEMNVSTLELGDSALYLCASSLDRGLYTGELFFGEGSRLTVL.

V and J are TRBV19 and TRBJ2-3; 8 positions match TRBD2. CDR3 size: 15 residues. CDR1 LNHDA and CDR2 SQIVND come from the germline V gene (reference sequence). The ends lost 0 bases at V and 9 bases at J; junction bases unmatched: 8. For the CDR3, the DNA is TGTGCCAGTAGTATAGATCTGGTTAGCGGGGTCACGCAGTATTTT. It translates to CASSIDLVSGVTQYF. Combining the CDR3 with reference TRBV19 and TRBJ2-3 gives the whole variable domain DGGITQSPKYLFRKEGQNVTLSCEQNLNHDAMYWYRQDPGQGLRLIYYSQIVNDFQKGDIAEGYSVSREKKESFPLTVTSAQKNPTAFYLCASSIDLVSGVTQYFGPGTRLTVL.

The chain links TRBV3-1 (or the pseudogene TRBV3-2) to TRBJ2-2; 7 bases are shared with TRBD1. CDR3 size: 16 residues. V shed 7 bases, J shed 0 bases, and the junction held 8 bases outside the gene matches. Germline assignment: CDR1 LGHDT and CDR2 YNNKEL (reference sequence). The CDR3 nucleotides read TGTGCCAGCACCTTCAGAGGGGGCGCGAACACCGGGGAGCTGTTTTTT. This translates into CASTFRGGANTGELFF.

In the case of this clone: A read error may account for a junction end that differs from germline. Other DNA sequences from this sample encode an identical CDR3 as well. This chain links TRBV10-3 with TRBJ1-3; 7 bases align to TRBD1. The CDR3 consists of 16 residues. In germline, CDR1 is ENHRY, CDR2 SYGVKD. The chain's CDR3 is CAISEAQGSSGNTIYF. The CDR3 coding sequence is TGTGCCATCAGCGAAGCACAGGGGTCGTCTGGAAATACCATATATTTT.

The chain has TRBV19 and TRBJ1-1, with D maybe TRBD1 (5 bases). Germline CDR1 reads LNHDA; CDR2 reads SQIVND (reference sequence). CDR3 length equals 15 residues. Trimming took 8 bases from V and 1 from J, leaving 17 bases between them. The CDR3: CASRDFLGGNTEAFF. The CDR3 DNA reads as TGTGCCAGTCGGGACTTCCTCGGGGGGAACACTGAAGCTTTCTTT.

V is TRBV4-2 and J is TRBJ1-6; 7 bases map to TRBD1. V shed 3 bases, J shed 6 bases, and the junction held 11 bases outside the gene matches. CDR1 and CDR2 from the germline V gene are LGHNA and YNFKEQ. This CDR3 is 17 amino acids long. CDR3 bases: TGTGCCAGCAGCCACTACCTTGGGACAGAACTTAATTCACCCCTCCACTTT. Protein product: CASSHYLGTELNSPLHF.

CDR3 bases: TGTGCCAGCAGCTTAGTCCCCATCGGGGCAGGGGGCGCGAGGGATGAGCAGTTCTTC. Amino acids: CASSLVPIGAGGARDEQFF. The chain links TRBV11-3 to TRBJ2-1; 8 nucleotides line up with TRBD1. Per germline, CDR1 SGHNT and CDR2 YENEEA. CDR3 length equals 19 residues. V was clipped by 1 base and J by 8 bases; unmatched bases: 19.

CDR3 region: CASSAGRGNQETQYF. CDR3 bases: TGTGCCAGCAGCGCCGGACGGGGGAACCAAGAGACCCAGTACTTC. This rearrangement joins TRBV13 to TRBJ2-5; D is perhaps TRBD2 (6 bases). This CDR3 comprises 15 residues. Deletions cut 5 bases from V and 0 bases from J, with 13 bases between. The germline gives CDR1 PRHDT, CDR2 FYEKMQ (reference sequence).

This clone was found a few times. V is TRBV6-5 and J is TRBJ1-5; D is ambiguous. CDR1 MNHEY and CDR2 SVGAGI come from the germline V gene. The CDR3 extends over 14 amino acids. V dropped 1 base and J dropped 4 bases, with 8 bases sitting between them. The DNA for the CDR3 is TGTGCCAGCAGTTACTACCAGGCGAATCAGCCCCAGCATTTT. It is translated as CASSYYQANQPQHF.

The chain couples TRBV5-4 to TRBJ2-2; maybe TRBD1 (6 bases). V was cut by 5 bases and J by 3 bases, with 17 bases left in between. Germline V gene sequence: CDR1 SGHNT, CDR2 YYREEE (reference sequence). The CDR3 loop spans 16 amino acids. The CDR3 sequence is CASSSSTGTYTGELFF. CDR3 DNA sequence: TGTGCCAGCAGTTCCTCCACCGGGACATACACCGGGGAGCTGTTTTTT.